A selection of T cell receptor beta chains follows, all from one sample in a study of CD8 T cells in Susac syndrome. TCRdb called the immunoSEQ multiplex PCR reads again in MiXCR, with one record for every CDR3 protein. Altogether under 90,000 distinct CDR3 sequences are present, approximately 95% being singletons, with the ten largest covering approximately 0.47%. Sequenced sample: CD8+ T cells from PBMCs. The origin of the receptors is a human donor with Susac syndrome. Both conserved end residues are part of each CDR3. Fields, in order: V gene, clone size, J gene, D gene, CDR3 protein, CDR3 DNA. D genes are given only for firm matches. Not every row has a clone size; where given, it reads once, few, many or a size class.

TRBV13	once	TRBJ1-2	-	CASSLVDGVDYGYTF	TGTGCCAGCAGCTTAGTGGATGGGGTGGACTATGGCTACACCTTC
TRBV30	-	TRBJ2-1	-	CAWSQLSAGEQFF	TGTGCCTGGAGTCAATTATCCGCGGGTGAGCAGTTCTTC
TRBV6-2/TRBV6-3	-	TRBJ2-5	-	CASGSIATQETQYF	TGTGCCAGCGGGTCGATTGCGACCCAAGAGACCCAGTACTTC
TRBV27	-	TRBJ2-7	TRBD1	CASSTWDRGLYEQYF	TGTGCCAGCAGTACCTGGGACAGGGGGCTGTACGAGCAGTACTTC
TRBV11-2	once	TRBJ2-1	TRBD1	CASSYGTVNEQFF	TGTGCCAGCAGCTACGGGACAGTCAATGAGCAGTTCTTC
TRBV10-3	-	TRBJ2-6	-	CAISETDLPTSGANVLTF	TGTGCCATCAGTGAGACGGATCTACCTACCTCTGGGGCCAACGTCCTGACTTTC
TRBV4-1	-	TRBJ2-1	-	CASSQDRGTGNEQFF	TGCGCCAGCAGCCAAGATAGGGGGACCGGCAATGAGCAGTTCTTC
TRBV12-3/TRBV12-4	-	TRBJ2-1	-	CASLTERTKYNEQFF	TGTGCCAGCCTTACAGAGCGGACTAAATACAATGAGCAGTTCTTC
TRBV20-1	-	TRBJ2-5	-	CSARAGYLFKRPYPQYF	TGCAGTGCTAGAGCTGGCTACCTCTTCAAGAGACCGTATCCCCAGTACTTC
TRBV18	-	TRBJ1-2	-	CASSPPGGTGYTF	TGTGCCAGCTCACCGCCCGGCGGGACTGGCTACACCTTC
TRBV27	-	TRBJ2-1	-	CATLDRSSVYNEQFF	TGTGCCACCCTAGACCGTTCTAGCGTATACAATGAGCAGTTCTTC
TRBV5-6	-	TRBJ1-1	-	CASSLGSAIEAFF	TGTGCCAGCAGCTTGGGGTCCGCGATTGAAGCTTTCTTT
TRBV29-1	-	TRBJ2-1	TRBD2	CSVVRMVDGRGPWQFF	TGCAGCGTTGTAAGAATGGTAGACGGGAGGGGACCATGGCAGTTCTTC
TRBV29-1	-	TRBJ2-7	-	CSVVGTPSGNEQYF	TGCAGCGTTGTGGGAACCCCCAGCGGAAACGAGCAGTACTTC
TRBV9	-	TRBJ2-1	TRBD2	CASRDQQTSTVGEQFF	TGTGCCAGCAGAGACCAACAGACTAGCACGGTCGGTGAGCAGTTCTTC
TRBV18	-	TRBJ1-1	-	CASSPVQATEAFF	TGTGCCAGCTCACCAGTACAGGCCACTGAAGCTTTCTTT